Each of the 20 T cell receptor beta chains below was sequenced from the same sample in a study of human T cells and chemical hapten exposure. Stated time point: pre-sensitization, week 0. The treatment: therapeutic diphenylcyclopropenone sensitization with weekly scalp DPC. TCRdb processed the RACE reads anew with MiXCR; each CDR3 protein has one entry. The sample yields fewer than 350,000 distinct CDR3 sequences, approximately 7.5% seen once. Sequenced here: whole blood, sampled in connection with sensitization to the hapten diphenylcyclopropenone (DPC). Receptor source: a man aged 18 to 29 with alopecia areata. Some clones in this sample may be carry-over from other donors' samples.

The chain joins TRBV6-5 to TRBJ1-1, with 12 bases fitting TRBD1. CDR3 length: 16 amino acids. Germline V CDR1 and CDR2: MNHEY, SVGAGI. The trim removed 6 bases at V and 4 bases at J, leaving 9 bases unmatched. CDR3 loop: CASRPPGQGASTEAFF. The DNA of the CDR3 is TGTGCCAGCAGGCCACCGGGACAGGGGGCGAGCACTGAAGCTTTCTTT.

As to this clonotype: This may be a read error: a much more frequent sequence differs by one nucleotide. This chain uses TRBV28 with TRBJ2-1; possible D gene TRBD1, 6 bases. CDR3 length: 15 amino acids. V lost 4 bases and J lost 8, with 18 bases in between. Germline CDR1 reads MDHEN; CDR2 reads SYDVKM. The CDR3 nucleotides read TGTGCCAGCAGTTCAGGGGCACTCCGGTACGATGAGCAGTTCTTC. Protein: CASSSGALRYDEQFF. The full variable domain, rest sourced from reference TRBV28 and TRBJ2-1, is DVKVTQSSRYLVKRTGEKVFLECVQDMDHENMFWYRQDPGLGLRLIYFSYDVKMKEKGDIPEGYSVSREKKERFSLILESASTNQTSMYLCASSSGALRYDEQFFGPGTRLTVL.

This clonotype has ten or more counts. J is TRBJ1-2 and V is TRBV18; 9 bases match TRBD1. The germline V gene has CDR1 KGHSH and CDR2 LQKENI. The V segment lost 3 bases and the J segment 8 bases; nucleotides outside the gene matches: 1. The CDR3 runs to 12 residues. DNA of the CDR3: TGTGCCAGCTCACCGGACAGGGGCGGCTACACCTTC. Translating it yields CASSPDRGGYTF.

This clonotype has only a few counts. The rearrangement joins TRBV12-3 or TRBV12-4 to TRBJ1-1, with D possibly TRBD1 on 5 matching bases. The germline V and J ends were trimmed by 7 bases and 0 bases, with 9 bases remaining between them. The CDR3 spans 13 residues. The CDR3 sequence: CASTLTVNTEAFF. In nucleotides, the CDR3 is TGTGCCAGCACCCTGACAGTGAACACTGAAGCTTTCTTT.

Only a few counts were recorded for this clonotype. V is TRBV6-5 and J is TRBJ1-5; D unclear. V lost 6 bases and J lost 5, with 17 bases in between. The CDR3 length is 15 residues. CDR1 is MNHEY and CDR2 is SVGAGI in the germline V gene. The CDR3 DNA follows: TGTGCCAGCAGCGGTAGTGGAGGGTCATATCAGCCCCAGCATTTT. Translating it yields CASSGSGGSYQPQHF.

The sample holds many counts of this clonotype. The chain links TRBV4-3 to TRBJ2-1, with TRBD2 matching 9 bases. Trimming cost V 1 base and J 4 bases; bases outside gene matches: 14. This CDR3 spans 19 amino acids. The germline V gene has CDR1 LGHNA and CDR2 YSLEER. The CDR3 spells CASSQVSPSGGYLYNEQFF. The CDR3 DNA sequence: TGCGCCAGCAGCCAAGTTTCGCCCAGCGGGGGGTATCTGTACAATGAGCAGTTCTTC.

V and J are TRBV7-2 and TRBJ2-1; TRBD2 agrees at 13 bases. Germline CDR1 SGHTA, CDR2 FQGNSA. There are 15 residues in the CDR3. With 4 bases clipped from V and 4 bases from J, the junction kept 1 base outside the gene matches. The CDR3 sequence: CASSWTSGSYNEQFF. The CDR3 nucleotides are TGTGCCAGCAGCTGGACTAGCGGGAGTTACAATGAGCAGTTCTTC.

At least ten counts were recorded for this clonotype. The chain uses TRBV7-2 and TRBJ1-2; TRBD1 aligns across 12 bases. There are 16 residues in the CDR3. V trimming: 4 bases; J trimming: 8 bases; junction bases outside the gene matches: 11. Germline-derived CDR1 and CDR2 are SGHTA and FQGNSA. The CDR3 DNA reads as TGTGCCAGCAGCTCCCCGCCGGGACAGGGGGCAATCGGCTACACCTTC. Protein product: CASSSPPGQGAIGYTF.

This clonotype was detected many times. The chain employs TRBV28 and TRBJ1-5; D is possibly TRBD1 (5 bases). From germline, CDR1 is MDHEN and CDR2 SYDVKM. The ends were cut back, 7 bases at V and 12 bases at J, with 13 bases in the middle. The CDR3 has 11 amino acids. Here the CDR3 reads CASTTRGRQHF. The CDR3 bases are TGTGCCAGCACCACCCGGGGCCGCCAGCATTTT.

The sample holds a few counts of this clonotype. The J gene is TRBJ2-3, the V gene TRBV12-3 or TRBV12-4, with D hard to call. The CDR3 covers 15 residues. Trimming took off 1 base at V and 2 bases at J, with 10 bases between the two ends. The CDR3 bases are TGTGCCAGCAGTTTAGTCGGCGGCCTCACAGATACGCAGTATTTT. This sequence encodes CASSLVGGLTDTQYF.

This clonotype was observed a handful of times. The chain uses TRBV7-8 and TRBJ2-2; 8 positions match TRBD1. V shed 3 bases and J 4 bases; nucleotides not matched to a gene: 10. Germline-derived CDR1 and CDR2 are SGHVS and FQNEAQ. The CDR3 sequence is 17 residues long. The CDR3 sequence: CASSFRQGKIGTGELFF. The CDR3 nucleotides are TGTGCCAGCAGCTTCAGACAGGGGAAAATTGGCACCGGGGAGCTGTTTTTT.

This clonotype has more than one count but fewer than ten. This chain uses TRBV6-6 with TRBJ2-7, with 7 bases fitting TRBD1. Looked up from germline, CDR1 is MNHNY and CDR2 is SVGAGI (reference sequence). V lost 4 bases and J lost 2; bases outside the gene matches: 5. CDR3 length equals 14 residues. CDR3 nucleotides: TGTGCCAGCAGTTCCAGGGGGTGGACCTACGAGCAGTACGTC. As protein: CASSSRGWTYEQYV.

The DNA of the CDR3 is TGTGCCAACAAGGACAGGGGTCAAGAGACCCAGTACTTC. The encoded protein is CANKDRGQETQYF. The chain employs TRBV6-1 and TRBJ2-5, with 9 bases lining up with TRBD1. V lost 10 bases to trimming and J lost 2 bases; unmatched junction nucleotides: 5. Germline loops: CDR1 MNHNS, CDR2 SASEGT. The CDR3 is 13 residues long.

This clonotype was counted between two and nine times. The chain combines TRBV7-8 with TRBJ2-3; 11 bases map to TRBD1. CDR1 and CDR2 (germline): SGHVS, FQNEAQ. The CDR3 extends over 16 amino acids. J lost 5 bases, V lost 6 bases, and 10 bases had no gene match. CDR3 coding DNA: TGTGCCAGCAGACCAGCGGACAGGGGGCAAGGAGATACGCAGTATTTT. Its protein product is CASRPADRGQGDTQYF.

This chain links TRBV5-1 with TRBJ2-1; no clear D gene. From germline, CDR1 is SGHRS and CDR2 YFSETQ. The CDR3 is 16 amino acids. V lost 3 bases and J 10 bases, leaving 23 bases between the germline ends. The DNA of the CDR3 is TGCGCCAGCAGCTGGGGTCCGTGGAGACCCTTCCCCGAGCAGTTCTTC. Translation gives CASSWGPWRPFPEQFF.

This clonotype was seen a few times. The chain is built from TRBV6-2 or TRBV6-3 and TRBJ1-5; 8 bases fit TRBD1. Germline lookup yields CDR1 MNHEY and CDR2 SVGEGT. Germline trimming cut 2 bases from V and 7 bases from J; bases unmatched to any gene: 7. The CDR3 length is 15 residues. CDR3 bases: TGTGCCAGCAGTTACCTGGACAGGGATCACCAGCCCCAGCATTTT. It translates to CASSYLDRDHQPQHF.

A remark on this clonotype: This could be a read error, since a much larger clone is one nucleotide away. The J gene is TRBJ2-3, the V gene TRBV4-2; D not resolved. Germline CDR1 reads LGHNA; CDR2 reads YNFKEQ. The CDR3 totals 15 residues. This CDR3 reads CASSQYVFGTDMQYF. The CDR3 region has the DNA TGTGCCAGCAGCCAATACGTATTCGGCACAGATATGCAGTATTTT.

The rearrangement joins TRBV7-2 to TRBJ1-1; perhaps TRBD1 as D (6 bases). Germline V gives CDR1 SGHTA, CDR2 FQGNSA. The CDR3 has 16 residues. Trimming left V 5 bases short and J 2 bases short, with 18 bases between. The CDR3 loop reads CASSPVGGRVNTEAFF. The CDR3 bases are TGTGCCAGCAGCCCAGTGGGGGGGCGAGTAAACACTGAAGCTTTCTTT.

The chain is built from TRBV29-1 and TRBJ2-5; the D gene is possibly TRBD2 (6 bases). Per germline, CDR1 SQVTM and CDR2 ANQGSEA. Trimming stripped 6 bases from V and 5 bases from J, with 22 bases between. The CDR3 runs 15 residues. CDR3 in DNA: TGCAGCGTCCCGAAACCCGGGGGAAGCTGGGAGACCCAGTACTTC. Amino acid sequence: CSVPKPGGSWETQYF.

This clonotype was recorded at least ten times. The chain couples TRBV15 to TRBJ1-5; possible D gene TRBD1, 5 bases. Trimming removed 3 bases at V and 5 bases at J, with 17 bases between. Germline CDR1 is LNHNV and CDR2 is YYDKDF (reference sequence). The CDR3 loop spans 16 amino acids. The CDR3 loop reads CATSRAGTAADQPQHF. Written as DNA, the CDR3 is TGTGCCACCAGCAGGGCTGGGACCGCCGCAGATCAGCCCCAGCATTTT. Variable domain in full (rest from reference TRBV15 and TRBJ1-5): DAMVIQNPRYQVTQFGKPVTLSCSQTLNHNVMYWYQQKSSQAPKLLFHYYDKDFNNEADTPDNFQSRRPNTSFCFLDIRSPGLGDTAMYLCATSRAGTAADQPQHFGDGTRLSIL.